Listed below are T cell receptor beta chains from one sample, sequenced in a study of T cells in Graves' hyperthyroidism and ophthalmopathy. TCRdb independently ran MiXCR on the multiplex PCR reads; one entry per CDR3 protein. The sample consists of over 650,000 distinct CDR3 sequences, roughly 15% of them appearing once. Sequenced input: blood. The receptors were sampled from a man aged 18 to 29 with Graves' hyperthyroidism. CDR3s include the opening cysteine and the closing phenylalanine or tryptophan. D genes are given only for firm matches. Expanded clones are given a class, and other clones once, few, many or no size at all.

V	J	size	D	CDR3	DNA
TRBV30	TRBJ1-5	many	-	CAWRSGMGQPQHF	TGTGCCTGGAGATCCGGGATGGGTCAGCCCCAGCATTTT
TRBV29-1	TRBJ1-1	few	-	CSVEDPGSYTEAFF	TGCAGCGTTGAAGATCCCGGATCCTACACTGAAGCTTTCTTT
TRBV28	TRBJ2-7	many	-	CASSPPGGRGGEQYF	TGTGCCAGCAGTCCCCCCGGGGGTAGGGGGGGCGAGCAGTACTTC
TRBV20-1	TRBJ2-3	many	TRBD2	CSATSGTSGSTDTQYF	TGCAGTGCTACCTCCGGGACTAGCGGGAGCACAGATACGCAGTATTTT
TRBV28	TRBJ1-5	few	TRBD1	CASSPRGRWQPQHF	TGTGCCAGCAGTCCGAGGGGGCGTTGGCAGCCCCAGCATTTT
TRBV20-1	TRBJ2-7	-	TRBD2	CSARDSGPREQYF	TGCAGTGCTAGAGATAGCGGGCCGCGGGAGCAGTACTTC
TRBV11-1	TRBJ2-7	-	-	CASSFIGGTYEQYF	TGTGCCAGCAGCTTCATTGGAGGGACCTACGAGCAGTACTTC
TRBV20-1	TRBJ2-1	-	TRBD2	CSPGGLAGVYEQFF	TGCAGTCCTGGGGGACTAGCGGGAGTCTATGAGCAGTTCTTC
TRBV19	TRBJ2-1	few	-	CASSIDGVFRYNEQFF	TGTGCCAGTAGTATAGATGGTGTCTTTCGTTACAATGAGCAGTTCTTC
TRBV2	TRBJ2-5	once	-	CASSEDRVQETQYF	TGTGCCAGCAGTGAAGACAGGGTCCAAGAGACCCAGTACTTC
TRBV7-2	TRBJ1-2	few	-	CASSLRRAPMGSYTF	TGTGCCAGCAGCTTGCGCCGGGCCCCCATGGGGAGCTACACCTTC
TRBV4-3	TRBJ2-1	few	-	CASSPANIGNEQFF	TGCGCCAGCAGCCCAGCCAATATCGGGAATGAGCAGTTCTTC
TRBV7-3	TRBJ2-3	-	-	CASSLTSYTTDTQYF	TGTGCCAGCAGCTTAACTTCTTACACTACAGATACGCAGTATTTT
TRBV15	TRBJ1-5	-	-	CATSRGGRTSNQPQHF	TGTGCCACCAGCAGAGGGGGCCGGACGAGCAATCAGCCCCAGCATTTT
TRBV29-1	TRBJ2-2	few	TRBD2	CSARRLAGGRAGELFF	TGCAGCGCCCGAAGACTAGCGGGAGGGCGGGCCGGGGAGCTGTTTTTT
TRBV27	TRBJ2-1	many	-	CASSWLGLNNEQFF	TGTGCCAGCAGTTGGCTAGGACTTAACAATGAGCAGTTCTTC
TRBV12-3/TRBV12-4	TRBJ1-5	-	-	CASRIQGSNQPQHF	TGTGCCAGCAGAATACAGGGTAGCAATCAGCCCCAGCATTTT
TRBV6-1	TRBJ2-5	-	-	CASSPRRLETQYF	TGTGCCAGCAGCCCCCGACGGTTGGAGACCCAGTACTTC
TRBV7-9	TRBJ2-1	few	-	CASSSDYNYNEQFF	TGTGCCAGCAGCTCCGACTACAACTACAATGAGCAGTTCTTC
TRBV11-2	TRBJ1-1	many	-	CASSLVGEAVARTEAFF	TGTGCCAGCAGCTTAGTCGGGGAGGCTGTGGCGAGGACTGAAGCTTTCTTT
TRBV28	TRBJ1-4	few	-	CASSSDHEKLFF	TGTGCCAGCAGTTCCGACCATGAAAAACTGTTTTTT
TRBV6-1	TRBJ2-3	many	-	CASSETSSTDTQYF	TGTGCCAGCAGTGAGACCTCTAGCACAGATACGCAGTATTTT
TRBV4-3	TRBJ1-1	few	TRBD1	CASSQVWQGVDTEAFF	TGCGCCAGCAGCCAAGTATGGCAGGGGGTGGACACTGAAGCTTTCTTT
TRBV30	TRBJ1-1	many	-	CAWSVDRGDTEAFF	TGTGCCTGGAGTGTCGACCGGGGCGACACTGAAGCTTTCTTT
TRBV28	TRBJ2-1	-	-	CASSLVANREQFF	TGTGCCAGCAGTTTAGTGGCTAACCGTGAGCAGTTCTTC
TRBV18	TRBJ1-4	-	-	CASSPNSATNEKLFF	TGTGCCAGCTCACCCAATTCTGCAACTAATGAAAAACTGTTTTTT
TRBV4-1	TRBJ2-7	few	-	CASSQDLRNSLSYEQYF	TGCGCCAGCAGCCAAGATCTGAGGAATTCCCTCTCCTACGAGCAGTACTTC
TRBV29-1	TRBJ2-3	few	TRBD2	CSVEGLAGGPDTQYF	TGCAGCGTTGAAGGCCTAGCGGGAGGGCCAGATACGCAGTATTTT
TRBV2	TRBJ2-5	many	-	CASSDTGQETQYF	TGTGCCAGCAGTGACACAGGCCAAGAGACCCAGTACTTC
TRBV19	TRBJ1-5	-	TRBD1	CASSMDRSSNQPQHF	TGTGCCAGTAGTATGGACAGGAGTAGCAATCAGCCCCAGCATTTT
TRBV20-1	TRBJ2-1	many	TRBD2	CSARGRWEGQSSTFF	TGCAGTGCTAGGGGAAGGTGGGAGGGCCAGTCGAGTACGTTCTTC
TRBV9	TRBJ2-7	-	-	CASSASPDHEQYF	TGTGCCAGCAGCGCGAGCCCGGACCACGAGCAGTACTTC
TRBV4-1	TRBJ2-7	-	TRBD2	CASSQSFSGRSYEQYF	TGCGCCAGCAGCCAGAGTTTCAGCGGGAGGTCCTACGAGCAGTACTTC
TRBV11-2	TRBJ1-1	many	TRBD1	CASRDTGGGTEAFF	TGTGCCAGCAGGGACACAGGGGGCGGCACTGAAGCTTTCTTT